A selection of T cell receptor beta chains follows, all from one sample in a study of post-analysis software for immune sequencing data. TCRdb recomputed calls from the PCR reads with MiXCR, one row per CDR3 protein. The sample comprises roughly 540,000 distinct CDR3 sequences, less than 40% of which are singletons, and around 5.9% rests with the top ten. Material: blood. The receptors shown here come from a girl aged 2-17 years with multiple sclerosis. Each CDR3 is given with its conserved first and last residue. A D gene is named only where the DNA matches it firmly. Size is omitted from some rows. Given values are once, few, many or a class for expanded clones.

v_gene,j_gene,d_gene,abundance,CDR3nt,CDR3aa
TRBV7-9,TRBJ2-3,TRBD1,few,TGTGCCAGCAGCTCTGGGACAGGGGGGGCAGATACGCAGTATTTT,CASSSGTGGADTQYF
TRBV3-1,TRBJ1-5,.,few,TGTGCCAGCAGCCAAGTTTTTACACCCGATCAGCCCCAGCATTTT,CASSQVFTPDQPQHF
TRBV7-3,TRBJ2-1,TRBD2,.,TGTGCCAGCAGCTTAAACGGGGGGGCCCACAATGAGCAGTTCTTC,CASSLNGGAHNEQFF
TRBV7-2,TRBJ1-6,.,.,TGTGCCACCACCCAGGAGCAGGGCAAGGGGTCACCCCTCCACTTT,CATTQEQGKGSPLHF
TRBV20-1,TRBJ1-6,TRBD1,.,TGCAGTGCCGAGACAGGGGGCGAATCACCCCTCCACTTT,CSAETGGESPLHF
TRBV12-3/TRBV12-4,TRBJ2-4,TRBD1,.,TGTGCCAGCAGTTTAGGACAGGGGAGTGGGAACATTCAGTACTTC,CASSLGQGSGNIQYF
TRBV5-6,TRBJ1-6,.,few,TGTGCCAGCAGCTTGGACAGCCAGGCGGCCTATAATTCACCCCTCCACTTT,CASSLDSQAAYNSPLHF
TRBV7-9,TRBJ2-5,.,.,TGTGCCAGCAGTCGACAGCCACAAGAGACCCAGTACTTC,CASSRQPQETQYF
TRBV7-9,TRBJ1-1,TRBD1,.,TGTGCCAGCAGCTTGACAGGGGTAGTAAAGGTGGACACTGAAGCTTTCTTT,CASSLTGVVKVDTEAFF
TRBV19,TRBJ1-1,.,.,TGTGCCAGCGAGGGGTGGGACAACACTGAAGCTTTCTTT,CASEGWDNTEAFF
TRBV7-9,TRBJ2-7,.,.,TGTGCCAGCAGCTGGGGTGTTGGGGGCAACTACGAGCAGTACTTC,CASSWGVGGNYEQYF
TRBV20-1,TRBJ1-5,TRBD1,few,TGCAGTGCTAACGCCCATGGGGGGACAGGGGCTCCTAGCAATCAGCCCCAGCATTTT,CSANAHGGTGAPSNQPQHF
TRBV28,TRBJ2-5,TRBD2,once,TGTGCCAGCAGTTTATCCTCGCGGGGGTTAGGGGAGACCCAGTACTTC,CASSLSSRGLGETQYF
TRBV29-1,TRBJ2-3,.,.,TGCAGCGTTGGGTCCATCGTTGCAGATACGCAGTATTTT,CSVGSIVADTQYF
TRBV6-1,TRBJ2-1,.,.,TGTGCCAGCAGTGAAAATAGGGTTCACTCCTACAATGAGCAGTTCTTC,CASSENRVHSYNEQFF
TRBV7-2,TRBJ2-5,.,few,TGTGCCAGCAGCCCTAACAGGGCCCTTCACCAGACCCAGTACTTC,CASSPNRALHQTQYF
TRBV29-1,TRBJ1-1,.,.,TGCAGCGCAGCCGTAAAATCTGGGGCTCTAGAGGTGAACACTGAAGCTTTCTTT,CSAAVKSGALEVNTEAFF
TRBV12-3/TRBV12-4,TRBJ1-4,.,.,TGTGCCAGCAGTAGACAGATTAATGAAAAACTGTTTTTT,CASSRQINEKLFF
TRBV7-2,TRBJ2-6,TRBD2,.,TGTGCCAGCAGCCGTAGCGGGGCCACCTCTGGGGCCAACGTCCTGACTTTC,CASSRSGATSGANVLTF
TRBV20-1,TRBJ1-2,TRBD1,.,TGCAGTGCTCCCGGACAGGAAGGATATCGGTATGGCTACACCTTC,CSAPGQEGYRYGYTF
TRBV5-1,TRBJ2-3,.,few,TGCGCCAGCAGCTTGGGGGGATTCACAGATACGCAGTATTTT,CASSLGGFTDTQYF
TRBV12-5,TRBJ2-1,TRBD2,few,TGTGCTAGTGGTTTGGTACTGGCGGGGGGGCCTGCCAATGAGCAGTTCTTC,CASGLVLAGGPANEQFF
TRBV3-1,TRBJ2-3,.,.,TGTGCCAGCAGCCAAGGGCGGGGCCCCTCCTCCACGGGCACAGATACGCAGTATTTT,CASSQGRGPSSTGTDTQYF
TRBV6-1,TRBJ2-5,.,few,TGTGCCAGCAGTGGTAGAAGGGGGACCCAGCTGTCCCAGTACTTC,CASSGRRGTQLSQYF
TRBV2,TRBJ2-3,TRBD1,few,TGTGCCAGCAGTGGGACAGGGGGCGTTGATACGCAGTATTTT,CASSGTGGVDTQYF
TRBV29-1,TRBJ2-2,.,few,TGCAGCGGCGATTCGAACACCGGGGAGCTGTTTTTT,CSGDSNTGELFF
TRBV3-1,TRBJ1-2,.,few,TGTGCCAGCAGCCAAGATGGGCGGCAACGCTACACCTTC,CASSQDGRQRYTF
TRBV24-1,TRBJ2-1,TRBD1,few,TGTGCCACCAGCCAAGGGGGCGCGTACAATGAGCAGTTCTTC,CATSQGGAYNEQFF
TRBV20-1,TRBJ1-2,TRBD1,few,TGCAGTGCTAGACCTCCGGGACAGAGATACTATGGCTACACCTTC,CSARPPGQRYYGYTF
TRBV7-2,TRBJ2-7,TRBD2,.,TGTGCCAGCAGCCCCTCCTACGGGGGGACCGGAGAGGCCCAGTACTTC,CASSPSYGGTGEAQYF
TRBV10-3,TRBJ1-2,TRBD1,.,TGTGCCATCAGTGAGTTTACACCCCGGGACAGCTATGGCTACACCTTC,CAISEFTPRDSYGYTF
TRBV20-1,TRBJ2-1,TRBD2,few,TGCAGTGCTAGAGGGTGGGAGGGATACAATGAGCAGTTCTTC,CSARGWEGYNEQFF
TRBV20-1,TRBJ1-5,TRBD1,few,TGCAGTGCAGTGGACAGGGCTAGCAATCAGCCCCAGCATTTT,CSAVDRASNQPQHF
TRBV12-3/TRBV12-4,TRBJ2-1,.,once,TGTGCCAGCAGTTTAGGGAGCGCGGGTAGTGAGCAGTTCTTC,CASSLGSAGSEQFF
TRBV6-5,TRBJ2-5,.,many,TGTGCCAGCAGTCAGACAGACCAAGAGACCCAGTACTTC,CASSQTDQETQYF
TRBV9,TRBJ2-2,.,.,TGTGCCAGCAGCGTTAGGGGGGGCCCGGCCGGGGAGCTGTTTTTT,CASSVRGGPAGELFF
TRBV29-1,TRBJ1-2,TRBD1,.,TGCGGGACAGGGGGCAACTATGGCTACACCTTC,CGTGGNYGYTF
TRBV12-3/TRBV12-4,TRBJ2-5,TRBD1,.,TGTGCCAGCAGTATACAACAGGGGCAAGAGACCCAGTACTTC,CASSIQQGQETQYF
TRBV11-3,TRBJ2-3,.,few,TGTGCCTCAAAAAGAGACACAGATACGCAGTATTTT,CASKRDTDTQYF
TRBV6-1,TRBJ2-2,.,.,TGTGCCAGCAGCTCTACCTCTAGCGTCGCGAACACCGGGGAGCTGTTTTTT,CASSSTSSVANTGELFF
TRBV20-1,TRBJ2-7,.,few,TGCAGTGTCTTGTGGGATAGGGTATACGAGCAGTACTTC,CSVLWDRVYEQYF
TRBV5-5,TRBJ2-5,.,.,TGTGCCAGCAGCTCGGGACCCGGGGGGACCCAGTACTTC,CASSSGPGGTQYF
TRBV12-3/TRBV12-4,TRBJ2-1,TRBD1,few,TGTGCCAGCAGTCCCACCCTGGGACAGGGCCCGACCAATGAGCAGTTCTTC,CASSPTLGQGPTNEQFF
TRBV5-4,TRBJ1-2,TRBD1,.,TGTGCCAGCAGCTCACTTCGACAGGGCTATGGCTACACCTTC,CASSSLRQGYGYTF
TRBV11-2,TRBJ2-3,.,few,TGTGCCAGCAGCTTACGGCCCACCCGTGGGCCGGGGGATACGCAGTATTTT,CASSLRPTRGPGDTQYF
TRBV2,TRBJ1-5,.,.,TGTGCCAGCAGTGTTGAGGGAAGAGGTAGCAATCAGCCCCAGCATTTT,CASSVEGRGSNQPQHF
TRBV5-6,TRBJ2-5,TRBD2,.,TGTGCCAGCAACCGACTAGCACACGAGACCCAGTACTTC,CASNRLAHETQYF
TRBV28,TRBJ2-7,TRBD2,.,TGTGCCAACAGTTTACTCCTCAGTGCGGGGGCCTACGAGCAGTACTTC,CANSLLLSAGAYEQYF
TRBV27,TRBJ2-7,.,.,TGTGCCAGCAGTTTATACAGCCATGACGAGCAGTACTTC,CASSLYSHDEQYF
TRBV5-1,TRBJ2-6,.,once,TGCGCCAGCAGCTGGCAGGAGGCTACTGGGGCCAACGTCCTGACTTTC,CASSWQEATGANVLTF
TRBV29-1,TRBJ2-7,.,few,TGCAGCGTTGACGGGGGCCGAGGGCCCTACGAGCAGTACTTC,CSVDGGRGPYEQYF
TRBV28,TRBJ1-1,.,.,TGTGCCAGCAAGGATAAGGCTGAAGCTTTCTTT,CASKDKAEAFF
TRBV12-3/TRBV12-4,TRBJ2-3,TRBD1,many,TGTGCCAGCAGTTCCCCATTCCAGGGGGCAGATACGCAGTATTTT,CASSSPFQGADTQYF
TRBV20-1,TRBJ2-1,TRBD1,.,TGCAGTGCCCCAGACAGGGCCGATGAGCAGTTCTTC,CSAPDRADEQFF
TRBV14,TRBJ2-5,TRBD2,few,TGTGCCAGCAGCCAAGAGGGACTATCTATGGAGACCCAGTACTTC,CASSQEGLSMETQYF